This record looks at one TCR beta chain sequence and its context. The entry originates in a study of OX40 agonist ivuxolimab in advanced cancers. Study details: Head and neck, renal cell, melanoma or hepatocellular carcinoma were the cancers that dose-escalation patients had. With a range of roughly 20 to 80, age averaged 60 years, and more than 75% were male. Eligibility rules accepted prior anti-PD-1, anti-PD-L1 or anti-CTLA-4 therapy, and 30% to 40% had some.

TCRdb's copy holds only in-frame clones and misses some; the assay was immunoSEQ multiplex PCR. Among more than 45,000 clones, roughly 85% were seen once, and the ten largest hold roughly 9.9%. The CDR3 runs to 13 residues. V lost 0 bases and J 5 bases, leaving 8 bases between the germline ends. The germline V gene encodes CDR1 SGHNT and CDR2 YYREEE (reference sequence). The chain has TRBV5-4 and TRBJ1-1; D is unresolved. The source was CD4+ or CD8+ T cells sorted from blood, collected in a trial of the OX40 agonist ivuxolimab. The sequence was obtained from an adult with an advanced solid tumor such as melanoma, head and neck, liver or kidney cancer. DNA of the CDR3: TGTGCCAGCAGCTTGGGGGTGTGGACTGAAGCTTTCTTT. As protein: CASSLGVWTEAFF.